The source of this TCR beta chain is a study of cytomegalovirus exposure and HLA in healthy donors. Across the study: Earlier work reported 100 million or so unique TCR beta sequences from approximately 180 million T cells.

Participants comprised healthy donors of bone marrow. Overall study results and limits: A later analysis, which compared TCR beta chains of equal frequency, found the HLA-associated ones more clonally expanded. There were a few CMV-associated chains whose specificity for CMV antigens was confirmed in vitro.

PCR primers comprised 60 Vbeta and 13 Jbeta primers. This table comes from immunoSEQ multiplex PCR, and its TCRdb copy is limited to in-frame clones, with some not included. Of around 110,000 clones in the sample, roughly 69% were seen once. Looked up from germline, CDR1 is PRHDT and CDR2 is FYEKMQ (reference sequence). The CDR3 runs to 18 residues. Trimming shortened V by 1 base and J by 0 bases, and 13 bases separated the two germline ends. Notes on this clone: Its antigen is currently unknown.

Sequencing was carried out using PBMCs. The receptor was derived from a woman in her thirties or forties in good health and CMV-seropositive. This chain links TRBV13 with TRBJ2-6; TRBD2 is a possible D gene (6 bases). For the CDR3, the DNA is TGTGCCAGCAGCTTAGCGGGGGAGCGGCCCTCTGGGGCCAACGTCCTGACTTTC. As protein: CASSLAGERPSGANVLTF.